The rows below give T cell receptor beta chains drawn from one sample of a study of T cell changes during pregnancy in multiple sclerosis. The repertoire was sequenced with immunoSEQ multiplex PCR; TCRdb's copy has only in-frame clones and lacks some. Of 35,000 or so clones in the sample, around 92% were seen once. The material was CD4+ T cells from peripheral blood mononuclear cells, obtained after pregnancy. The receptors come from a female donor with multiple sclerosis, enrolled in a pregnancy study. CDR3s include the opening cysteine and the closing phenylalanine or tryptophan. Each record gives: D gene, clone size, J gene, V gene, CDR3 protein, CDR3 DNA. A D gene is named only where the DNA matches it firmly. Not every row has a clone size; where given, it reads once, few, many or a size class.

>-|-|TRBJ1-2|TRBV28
CASREPGTNIYTF
TGTGCCAGCAGGGAACCCGGGACAAATATCTACACCTTC
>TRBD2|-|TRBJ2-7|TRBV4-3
CASSQGGTRKLYEQYF
TGCGCCAGCAGCCAAGGGGGGACTAGGAAGTTATACGAGCAGTACTTC
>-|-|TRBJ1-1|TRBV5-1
CASSLGPNTEAFF
TGCGCCAGCAGCTTGGGGCCGAACACTGAAGCTTTCTTT
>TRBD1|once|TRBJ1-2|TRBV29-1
CSVEDRSNYGYTF
TGCAGCGTTGAGGACAGGAGTAACTATGGCTACACCTTC
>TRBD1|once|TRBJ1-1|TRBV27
CASSRETGVTEAFF
TGTGCCAGCAGCAGGGAGACAGGGGTTACTGAAGCTTTCTTT
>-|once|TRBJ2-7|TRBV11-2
CASSLDTYEQYF
TGTGCCAGCAGCTTAGATACATACGAGCAGTACTTC
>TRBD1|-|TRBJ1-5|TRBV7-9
CASSHEGQGLSNQPQHF
TGTGCCAGCAGTCATGAAGGACAGGGGTTGTCCAATCAGCCCCAGCATTTT
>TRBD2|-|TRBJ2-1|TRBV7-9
CASSLIGAGDEQFF
TGTGCCAGCAGCTTGATTGGGGCGGGGGATGAGCAGTTCTTC
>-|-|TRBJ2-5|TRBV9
CASSGTRGRSETQYF
TGTGCCAGCAGCGGAACCAGGGGTAGGTCGGAGACCCAGTACTTC
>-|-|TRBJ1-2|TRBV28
CASSLFTNGYTF
TGTGCCAGCAGTTTATTTACAAATGGCTACACCTTC
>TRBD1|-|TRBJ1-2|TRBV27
CASSTPGQGIGYTF
TGTGCCAGCAGTACCCCGGGACAGGGGATTGGCTACACCTTC
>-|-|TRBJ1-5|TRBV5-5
CASSLSTGSKPQHF
TGTGCCAGCAGCTTGTCAACGGGGAGCAAGCCCCAGCATTTT
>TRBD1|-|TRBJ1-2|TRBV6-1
CASTLTQGIDGYTF
TGTGCCAGCACTCTAACACAGGGGATTGATGGCTACACCTTC
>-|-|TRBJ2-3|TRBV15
CATSRDQRGTDTQYF
TGTGCCACCAGCAGAGATCAGCGGGGCACAGATACGCAGTATTTT
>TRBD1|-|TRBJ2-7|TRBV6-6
CASSHGQGAYEQYF
TGTGCCAGCAGCCACGGGCAGGGGGCCTACGAGCAGTACTTC
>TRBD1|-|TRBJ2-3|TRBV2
CASSPGQGATDTQYF
TGTGCCAGCAGTCCGGGACAGGGGGCAACAGATACGCAGTATTTT
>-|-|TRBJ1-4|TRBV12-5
CASGISGQRLSATNEKLFF
TGTGCTAGTGGCATATCGGGACAACGCCTTAGTGCAACTAATGAAAAACTGTTTTTT
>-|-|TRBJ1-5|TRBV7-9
CASSSGPRDQPQHF
TGTGCCAGCAGCTCCGGACCGAGGGATCAGCCCCAGCATTTT
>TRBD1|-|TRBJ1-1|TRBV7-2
CASSRPGQLMNTEAFF
TGTGCCAGCAGCAGACCGGGACAGCTCATGAACACTGAAGCTTTCTTT
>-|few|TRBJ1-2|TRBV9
CASSVVGNYGYTF
TGTGCCAGCAGCGTAGTCGGTAACTATGGCTACACCTTC
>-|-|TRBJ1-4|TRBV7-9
CASSNRRTNEKLFF
TGTGCCAGCTCAAACAGGAGAACTAATGAAAAACTGTTTTTT
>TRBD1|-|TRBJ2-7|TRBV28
CASRAGTGEQYF
TGTGCCAGCAGAGCCGGGACAGGCGAGCAGTACTTC
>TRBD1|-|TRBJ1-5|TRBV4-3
CASSPTRQGPQHF
TGCGCCAGCAGCCCGACACGACAGGGTCCCCAGCATTTT